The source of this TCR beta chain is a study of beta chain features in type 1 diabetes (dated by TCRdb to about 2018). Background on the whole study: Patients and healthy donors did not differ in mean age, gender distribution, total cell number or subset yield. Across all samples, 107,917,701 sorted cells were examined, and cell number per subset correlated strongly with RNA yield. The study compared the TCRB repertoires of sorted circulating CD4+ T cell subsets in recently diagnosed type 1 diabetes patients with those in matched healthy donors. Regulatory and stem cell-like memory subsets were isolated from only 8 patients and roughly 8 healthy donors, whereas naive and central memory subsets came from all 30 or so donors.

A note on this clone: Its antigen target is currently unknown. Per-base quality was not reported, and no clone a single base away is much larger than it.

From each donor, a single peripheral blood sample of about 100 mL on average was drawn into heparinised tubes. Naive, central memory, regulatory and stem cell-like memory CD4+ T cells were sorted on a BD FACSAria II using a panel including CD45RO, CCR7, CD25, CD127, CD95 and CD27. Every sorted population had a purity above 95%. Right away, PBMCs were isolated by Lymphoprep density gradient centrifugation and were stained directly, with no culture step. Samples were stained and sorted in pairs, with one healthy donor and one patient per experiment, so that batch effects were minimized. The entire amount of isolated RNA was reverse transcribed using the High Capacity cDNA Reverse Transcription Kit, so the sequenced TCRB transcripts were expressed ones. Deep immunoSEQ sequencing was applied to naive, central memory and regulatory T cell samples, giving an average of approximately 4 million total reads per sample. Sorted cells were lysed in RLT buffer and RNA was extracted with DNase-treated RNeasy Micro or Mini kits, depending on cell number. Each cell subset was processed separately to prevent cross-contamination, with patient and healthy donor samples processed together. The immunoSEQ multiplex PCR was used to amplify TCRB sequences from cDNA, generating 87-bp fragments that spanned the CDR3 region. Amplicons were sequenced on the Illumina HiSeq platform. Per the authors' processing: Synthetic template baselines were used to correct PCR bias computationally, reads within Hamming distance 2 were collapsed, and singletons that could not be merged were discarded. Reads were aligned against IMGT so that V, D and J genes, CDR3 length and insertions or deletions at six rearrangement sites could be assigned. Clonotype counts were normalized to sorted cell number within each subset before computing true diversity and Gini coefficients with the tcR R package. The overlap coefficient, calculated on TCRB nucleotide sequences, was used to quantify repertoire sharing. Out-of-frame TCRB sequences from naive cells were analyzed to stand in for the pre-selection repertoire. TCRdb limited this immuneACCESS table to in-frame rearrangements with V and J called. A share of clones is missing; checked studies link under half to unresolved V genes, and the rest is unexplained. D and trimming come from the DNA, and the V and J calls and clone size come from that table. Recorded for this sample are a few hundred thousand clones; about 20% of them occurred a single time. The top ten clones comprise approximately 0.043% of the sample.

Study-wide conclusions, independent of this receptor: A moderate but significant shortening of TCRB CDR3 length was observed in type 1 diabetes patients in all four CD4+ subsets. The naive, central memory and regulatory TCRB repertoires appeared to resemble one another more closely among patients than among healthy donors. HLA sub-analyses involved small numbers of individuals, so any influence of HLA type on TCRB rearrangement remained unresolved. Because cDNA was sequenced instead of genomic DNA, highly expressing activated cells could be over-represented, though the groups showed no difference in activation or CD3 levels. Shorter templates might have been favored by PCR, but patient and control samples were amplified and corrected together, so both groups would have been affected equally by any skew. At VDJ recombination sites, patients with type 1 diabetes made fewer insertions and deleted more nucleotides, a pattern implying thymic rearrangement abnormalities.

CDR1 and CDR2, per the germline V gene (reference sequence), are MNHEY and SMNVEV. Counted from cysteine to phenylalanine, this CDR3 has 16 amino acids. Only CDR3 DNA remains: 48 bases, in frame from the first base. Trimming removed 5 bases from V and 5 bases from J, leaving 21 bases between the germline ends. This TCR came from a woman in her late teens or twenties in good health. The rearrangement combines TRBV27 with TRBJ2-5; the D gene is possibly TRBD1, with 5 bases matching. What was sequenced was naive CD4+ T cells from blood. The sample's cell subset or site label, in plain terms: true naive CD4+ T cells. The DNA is TGTGCCAGCAGTCCGTCCAGGACACTTCCCCAGGAGACCCAGTACTTC. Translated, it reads CASSPSRTLPQETQYF.